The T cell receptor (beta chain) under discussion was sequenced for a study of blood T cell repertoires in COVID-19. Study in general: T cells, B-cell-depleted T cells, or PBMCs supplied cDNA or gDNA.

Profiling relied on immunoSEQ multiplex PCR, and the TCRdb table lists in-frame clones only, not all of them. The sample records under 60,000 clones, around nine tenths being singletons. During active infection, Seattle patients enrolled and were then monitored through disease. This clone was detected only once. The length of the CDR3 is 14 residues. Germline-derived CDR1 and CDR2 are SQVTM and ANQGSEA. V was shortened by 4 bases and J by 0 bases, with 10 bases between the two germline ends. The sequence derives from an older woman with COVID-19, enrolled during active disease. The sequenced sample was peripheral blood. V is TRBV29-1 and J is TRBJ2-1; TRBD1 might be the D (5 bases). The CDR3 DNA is TGCAGCGTTGGGGGCACCTCCTCCTACAATGAGCAGTTCTTC. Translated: CSVGGTSSYNEQFF.